This T cell receptor (beta chain) was obtained from a study of T cell responses to AZD1222 COVID-19 vaccine. Study summary: Second doses at about 4 or about 12 weeks were pooled. Study-level points and caveats: Close to half of all spike-specific TCRs reportedly target regions of the variants that are unmutated.

About this clone: Its antigen is currently unknown.

Assay used: immunoSEQ multiplex PCR; TCRdb lists only in-frame clones, some missing. The table includes 100,000 to 150,000 clones, around 86% detected once. Trimming cost V 0 bases and J 7 bases, with 10 bases left between them. The CDR3 consists of 14 residues. Per germline, CDR1 MNHEY and CDR2 SMNVEV (reference sequence). This chain joins TRBV27 and TRBJ1-5, with no clear D. The TCR was taken from an adult in good health. Sample: peripheral blood, taken on day 0 of AZD1222 vaccination. In nucleotides, the CDR3 is TGTGCCAGCAGTTTATCCCGCGTTACCCAGCCCCAGCATTTT. This sequence encodes CASSLSRVTQPQHF.